These T cell receptor beta chains were read from a single sample in a study of T cells in narcolepsy. Using immunoSEQ multiplex PCR, the repertoire was profiled, and TCRdb retains in-frame clones only, with some absent. This sample has 30,000 to 40,000 clones, with 81% found just once. Input material: memory (CD45RA-) CD4+ T cells from blood. The source of these receptors is a human donor in good health. Both conserved end residues are part of each CDR3. A D gene is named only where the DNA matches it firmly. A row's size may be missing; if present it is once, few, many or a size class.

clone_size: once
d_call: NA
j_call: TRBJ1-2
v_call: TRBV7-9
cdr3_aa: CASSLAEGLRGYTF
cdr3_nt: TGTGCCAGCAGCTTAGCCGAGGGACTGAGGGGCTACACCTTC

clone_size: NA
d_call: NA
j_call: TRBJ1-5
v_call: TRBV2
cdr3_aa: CASSAETSSNQPQHF
cdr3_nt: TGCGCCAGCAGTGCGGAAACTTCTAGCAATCAGCCCCAGCATTTT

clone_size: NA
d_call: NA
j_call: TRBJ1-4
v_call: TRBV7-9
cdr3_aa: CASSLIGANEKLFF
cdr3_nt: TGTGCCAGCAGCTTAATAGGGGCGAATGAAAAACTGTTTTTT

clone_size: NA
d_call: TRBD1
j_call: TRBJ2-7
v_call: TRBV14
cdr3_aa: CASSRGTGWREQYF
cdr3_nt: TGTGCCAGCAGCCGTGGGACAGGGTGGCGCGAGCAGTACTTC

clone_size: NA
d_call: NA
j_call: TRBJ1-5
v_call: TRBV7-2
cdr3_aa: CASSVRGNQPQHF
cdr3_nt: TGTGCCAGCAGCGTACGGGGGAATCAGCCCCAGCATTTT

clone_size: NA
d_call: TRBD1
j_call: TRBJ1-4
v_call: TRBV6-1
cdr3_aa: CASSEQTGGEKLFF
cdr3_nt: TGTGCCAGCAGTGAGCAAACAGGGGGTGAAAAACTGTTTTTT

clone_size: NA
d_call: NA
j_call: TRBJ1-1
v_call: TRBV6-5
cdr3_aa: CASRVEGATEAFF
cdr3_nt: TGTGCCAGCAGGGTGGAGGGTGCGACTGAAGCTTTCTTT

clone_size: few
d_call: NA
j_call: TRBJ2-7
v_call: TRBV11-2
cdr3_aa: CASSLGSSYEQYF
cdr3_nt: TGTGCCAGCAGCTTAGGTTCCTCCTACGAGCAGTACTTC

clone_size: NA
d_call: NA
j_call: TRBJ1-5
v_call: TRBV19
cdr3_aa: CASSPSQTNQPQHF
cdr3_nt: TGTGCCAGTAGTCCCTCGCAGACTAATCAGCCCCAGCATTTT

clone_size: once
d_call: NA
j_call: TRBJ2-7
v_call: TRBV6-1
cdr3_aa: CASREGASRSYEQYF
cdr3_nt: TGTGCCAGCAGGGAAGGGGCTAGCAGATCCTACGAGCAGTACTTC

clone_size: NA
d_call: NA
j_call: TRBJ1-5
v_call: TRBV6-6
cdr3_aa: CASSPQGNTQPQHF
cdr3_nt: TGTGCCAGCAGCCCACAGGGTAATACTCAGCCCCAGCATTTT

clone_size: NA
d_call: NA
j_call: TRBJ1-3
v_call: TRBV5-1
cdr3_aa: CASSLAYRGAQSASGNTIYF
cdr3_nt: TGCGCCAGCAGCTTGGCCTATAGGGGGGCGCAATCGGCCTCTGGAAACACCATATATTTT

clone_size: NA
d_call: NA
j_call: TRBJ1-1
v_call: TRBV6-1
cdr3_aa: CASSIQGNTEAFF
cdr3_nt: TGTGCCAGCAGTATACAGGGGAACACTGAAGCTTTCTTT

clone_size: NA
d_call: TRBD1
j_call: TRBJ2-5
v_call: TRBV7-8
cdr3_aa: CASSPGVDGQGQETQYF
cdr3_nt: TGTGCCAGCAGCCCCGGGGTTGATGGACAGGGCCAAGAGACCCAGTACTTC

clone_size: NA
d_call: TRBD1
j_call: TRBJ1-2
v_call: TRBV6-1
cdr3_aa: CASSIGQGVYGYTF
cdr3_nt: TGTGCCAGCAGCATAGGACAGGGGGTCTATGGCTACACCTTC

clone_size: NA
d_call: TRBD1
j_call: TRBJ1-2
v_call: TRBV5-1
cdr3_aa: CASSPDRGFDGYTF
cdr3_nt: TGCGCCAGCAGCCCGGACAGGGGATTTGATGGCTACACCTTC

clone_size: few
d_call: TRBD1
j_call: TRBJ2-7
v_call: TRBV6-6
cdr3_aa: CASRPGTASGEQYF
cdr3_nt: TGTGCCAGCAGACCCGGGACAGCATCTGGGGAGCAGTACTTC

clone_size: NA
d_call: TRBD2
j_call: TRBJ2-7
v_call: TRBV19
cdr3_aa: CASRDGTSAREEQYF
cdr3_nt: TGTGCCAGTAGAGATGGGACTAGCGCACGGGAGGAGCAGTACTTC

clone_size: NA
d_call: NA
j_call: TRBJ1-2
v_call: TRBV4-1
cdr3_aa: CASSRDRAIASYGYTF
cdr3_nt: TGCGCCAGCAGCCGAGATCGGGCTATTGCGAGCTATGGCTACACCTTC

clone_size: few
d_call: NA
j_call: TRBJ2-7
v_call: TRBV30
cdr3_aa: CAWSVGTYVDGEQYF
cdr3_nt: TGTGCCTGGAGTGTAGGCACCTATGTTGATGGGGAGCAGTACTTC

clone_size: NA
d_call: TRBD2
j_call: TRBJ2-5
v_call: TRBV2
cdr3_aa: CASSVSGGLAQYF
cdr3_nt: TGTGCCAGCAGTGTGAGCGGGGGGTTGGCCCAGTACTTC

clone_size: NA
d_call: TRBD2
j_call: TRBJ2-3
v_call: TRBV7-9
cdr3_aa: CASSPRAGGPTDTQYF
cdr3_nt: TGTGCCAGCAGCCCCCGAGCGGGAGGGCCCACAGATACGCAGTATTTT

clone_size: NA
d_call: TRBD1
j_call: TRBJ1-5
v_call: TRBV6-1
cdr3_aa: CASSEQGNQPQHF
cdr3_nt: TGTGCCAGCAGCGAACAGGGGAATCAGCCCCAGCATTTT

clone_size: NA
d_call: NA
j_call: TRBJ2-7
v_call: TRBV6-5
cdr3_aa: CASTKNGGEQYF
cdr3_nt: TGTGCCAGCACCAAAAATGGGGGCGAGCAGTACTTC

clone_size: NA
d_call: TRBD2
j_call: TRBJ2-5
v_call: TRBV7-9
cdr3_aa: CASSLYGGEETQYF
cdr3_nt: TGTGCCAGCAGCCTCTATGGGGGGGAAGAGACCCAGTACTTC

clone_size: once
d_call: TRBD1
j_call: TRBJ2-3
v_call: TRBV19
cdr3_aa: CASSLGTVSTDTQYF
cdr3_nt: TGTGCCAGTAGTTTGGGGACAGTTAGCACAGATACGCAGTATTTT

clone_size: NA
d_call: NA
j_call: TRBJ1-1
v_call: TRBV6-4
cdr3_aa: CASSDSTPAEAFF
cdr3_nt: TGTGCCAGCAGTGACTCCACACCAGCAGAAGCTTTCTTT

clone_size: few
d_call: NA
j_call: TRBJ1-1
v_call: TRBV5-4
cdr3_aa: CASSLDPTGRATEAFF
cdr3_nt: TGTGCCAGCAGCTTGGACCCGACAGGAAGGGCCACTGAAGCTTTCTTT

clone_size: NA
d_call: NA
j_call: TRBJ2-3
v_call: TRBV5-1
cdr3_aa: CASRLGLSTDTQYF
cdr3_nt: TGCGCCAGCCGTCTGGGGCTCAGCACAGATACGCAGTATTTT

clone_size: NA
d_call: NA
j_call: TRBJ2-1
v_call: TRBV11-2
cdr3_aa: CASSLRRVSSYNEQFF
cdr3_nt: TGTGCCAGCAGCTTAAGGAGGGTTAGCTCCTACAATGAGCAGTTCTTC

clone_size: NA
d_call: TRBD1
j_call: TRBJ2-1
v_call: TRBV9
cdr3_aa: CASSFGQGTVEQFF
cdr3_nt: TGTGCCAGCAGCTTCGGACAGGGGACGGTTGAGCAGTTCTTC

clone_size: NA
d_call: NA
j_call: TRBJ1-6
v_call: TRBV27
cdr3_aa: CASSLNGSPLHF
cdr3_nt: TGTGCCAGCAGTTTGAACGGATCACCCCTCCACTTT

clone_size: few
d_call: NA
j_call: TRBJ2-1
v_call: TRBV5-4
cdr3_aa: CASSPTGTRTYNEQFF
cdr3_nt: TGTGCCAGCAGCCCGACCGGGACACGGACCTACAATGAGCAGTTCTTC

clone_size: NA
d_call: TRBD2
j_call: TRBJ2-3
v_call: TRBV7-2
cdr3_aa: CASSWREGARDTQYF
cdr3_nt: TGTGCCAGCAGCTGGCGGGAGGGGGCGCGGGATACGCAGTATTTT

clone_size: NA
d_call: NA
j_call: TRBJ1-4
v_call: TRBV7-9
cdr3_aa: CASSATEDNEKLFF
cdr3_nt: TGTGCCAGCAGCGCGACAGAGGATAATGAAAAACTGTTTTTT